These 10 T cell receptor beta chains originate from one sample sequenced in a study of monozygotic twins with inflammatory bowel disease. TCRdb reprocessed the 5' RACE reads, with one entry per CDR3 protein and no DNA. The sample holds some 170,000 distinct CDR3 sequences. The sequenced material came from blood. The receptors come from a human donor with ulcerative colitis or Crohn's disease, or a healthy co-twin of an affected twin (not recorded which).

The chain joins TRBV7-9 to TRBJ2-3. This CDR3 region has 14 residues. Germline CDR1 reads SEHNR; CDR2 reads FQNEAQ (reference sequence). CDR3 sequence: CASSLTGDGDTRYF.

The chain combines TRBV7-3 with TRBJ2-1; TCRdb names TRBD2, which stays unverified in the absence of DNA. This CDR3 has 14 residues. CDR1 SGHTA and CDR2 FQGTGA come from the germline V gene. This CDR3 reads CASSLLGGSNEQFF.

The chain joins TRBV20-1 to TRBJ2-7; TCRdb outputs TRBD1, but without DNA this stays unchecked. The CDR3 contains 12 residues. Germline lookup yields CDR1 DFQATT and CDR2 SNEGSKA (reference sequence). CDR3 in amino acids: CSASGRIYEQYF.

This chain uses TRBV5-1 with TRBJ2-5; the TCRdb call, TRBD1, lacks DNA for checking. This CDR3 comprises 14 residues. Germline values: CDR1 SGHRS, CDR2 YFSETQ. The CDR3 loop reads CASSITGAVETQYF.

This sequence joins TRBV19 and TRBJ2-5; TCRdb gives TRBD1 as the D gene, but with no DNA this cannot be confirmed. The CDR3 spans 15 residues. CDR1 LNHDA and CDR2 SQIVND come from the germline V gene (reference sequence). The CDR3 sequence: CASHKGTGDLETQYF.

The chain joins TRBV20-1 to TRBJ2-1; TCRdb proposes TRBD1, but this gene call is untestable without DNA. CDR1 DFQATT and CDR2 SNEGSKA come from the germline V gene (reference sequence). The CDR3 covers 18 residues. This chain's CDR3 is CSAMKDRSALSSYNEQFF.

The CDR3 sequence: CASSGSQRAQNYEQYF. The rearrangement joins TRBV6-1 to TRBJ2-7; as DNA is missing, the TRBD2 call by TCRdb cannot be tested. Germline V lookup: CDR1 MNHNS, CDR2 SASEGT. The CDR3 has 16 residues.

The chain uses TRBV7-9 and TRBJ2-7; TCRdb outputs TRBD2, but without DNA this stays unchecked. CDR3 size: 15 residues. The germline V gene encodes CDR1 SEHNR and CDR2 FQNEAQ (reference sequence). CDR3 in amino acids: CASSLVGGLGGEQYF. Combining the CDR3 with reference TRBV7-9 and TRBJ2-7 gives the whole variable domain DTGVSQNPRHKITKRGQNVTFRCDPISEHNRLYWYRQTLGQGPEFLTYFQNEAQLEKSRLLSDRFSAERPKGSFSTLEIQRTEQGDSAMYLCASSLVGGLGGEQYFGPGTRLTVT.

The V and J genes are TRBV14 and TRBJ1-4. The V gene's germline CDR1 is SGHDN and CDR2 FVKESK. The CDR3 contains 16 residues. This CDR3 is CASSRLSLATNEKLFF.

The genes are TRBV15 and TRBJ1-1; TCRdb's assignment of TRBD1 cannot be checked, as there is no DNA. The CDR3 has 14 residues. Germline loops: CDR1 LNHNV, CDR2 YYDKDF (reference sequence). CDR3 amino acids: CATSRYQPGPEAFF. Variable domain in full (rest from reference TRBV15 and TRBJ1-1): DAMVIQNPRYQVTQFGKPVTLSCSQTLNHNVMYWYQQKSSQAPKLLFHYYDKDFNNEADTPDNFQSRRPNTSFCFLDIRSPGLGDTAMYLCATSRYQPGPEAFFGQGTRLTVV.